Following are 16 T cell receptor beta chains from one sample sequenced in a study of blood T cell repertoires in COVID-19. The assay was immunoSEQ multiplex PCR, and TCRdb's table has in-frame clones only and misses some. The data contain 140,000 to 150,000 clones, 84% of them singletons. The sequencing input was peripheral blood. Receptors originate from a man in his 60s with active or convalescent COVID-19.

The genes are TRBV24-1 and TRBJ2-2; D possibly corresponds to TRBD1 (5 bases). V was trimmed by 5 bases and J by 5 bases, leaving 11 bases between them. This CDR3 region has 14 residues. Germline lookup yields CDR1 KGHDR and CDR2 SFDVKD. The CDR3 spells CATSGVSGTGELFF. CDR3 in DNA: TGTGCCACCAGTGGCGTATCAGGGACCGGGGAGCTGTTTTTT.

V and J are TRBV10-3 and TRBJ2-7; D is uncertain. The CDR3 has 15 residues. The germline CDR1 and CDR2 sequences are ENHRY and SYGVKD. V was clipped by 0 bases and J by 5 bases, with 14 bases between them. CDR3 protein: CAISESDSSVHEQYV. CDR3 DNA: TGTGCCATCAGTGAGTCTGACTCCTCTGTCCACGAGCAGTACGTC.

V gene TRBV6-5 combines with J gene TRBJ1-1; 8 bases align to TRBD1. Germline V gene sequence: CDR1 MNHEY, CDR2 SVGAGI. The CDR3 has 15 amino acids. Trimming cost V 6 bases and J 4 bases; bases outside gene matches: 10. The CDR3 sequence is CASREDRERGTEAFF. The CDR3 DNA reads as TGTGCCAGCAGAGAGGACAGGGAGAGGGGCACTGAAGCTTTCTTT.

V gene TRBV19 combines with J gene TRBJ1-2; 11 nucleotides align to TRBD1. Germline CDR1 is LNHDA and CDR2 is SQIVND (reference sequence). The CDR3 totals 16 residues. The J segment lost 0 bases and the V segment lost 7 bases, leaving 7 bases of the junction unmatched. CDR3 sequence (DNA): TGTGCCAGTACCTGGGACAGGGGGAAAGCTAACTATGGCTACACCTTC. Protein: CASTWDRGKANYGYTF.

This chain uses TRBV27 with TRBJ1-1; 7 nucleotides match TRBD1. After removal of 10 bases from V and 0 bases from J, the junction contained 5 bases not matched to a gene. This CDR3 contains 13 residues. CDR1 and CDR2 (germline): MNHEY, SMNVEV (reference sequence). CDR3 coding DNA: TGTGCCACCCGGGGACAGATGAACACTGAAGCTTTCTTT. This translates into CATRGQMNTEAFF.

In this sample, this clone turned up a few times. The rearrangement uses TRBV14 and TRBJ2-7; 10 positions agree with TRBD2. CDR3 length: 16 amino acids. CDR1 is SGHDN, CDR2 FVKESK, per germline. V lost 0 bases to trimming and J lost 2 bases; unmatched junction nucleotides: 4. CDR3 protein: CASSQEGAGGPYEQYV. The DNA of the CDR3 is TGTGCCAGCAGCCAAGAGGGAGCGGGAGGGCCCTACGAGCAGTACGTC.

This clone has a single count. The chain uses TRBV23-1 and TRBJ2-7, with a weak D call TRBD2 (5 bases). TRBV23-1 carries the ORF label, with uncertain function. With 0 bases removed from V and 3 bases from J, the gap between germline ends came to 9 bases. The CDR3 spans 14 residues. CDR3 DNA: TGCGCCAGCAGTCAATCGCGGGCGGACTACGAGCAGTACGTC. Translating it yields CASSQSRADYEQYV.

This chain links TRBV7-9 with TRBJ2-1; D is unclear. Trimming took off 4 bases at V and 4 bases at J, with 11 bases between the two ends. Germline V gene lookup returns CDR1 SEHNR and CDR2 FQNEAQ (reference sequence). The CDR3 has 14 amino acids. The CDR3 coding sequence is TGTGCCAGCAGCTCCACTGAGGTGTACAATGAGCAGTTCTTC. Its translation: CASSSTEVYNEQFF.

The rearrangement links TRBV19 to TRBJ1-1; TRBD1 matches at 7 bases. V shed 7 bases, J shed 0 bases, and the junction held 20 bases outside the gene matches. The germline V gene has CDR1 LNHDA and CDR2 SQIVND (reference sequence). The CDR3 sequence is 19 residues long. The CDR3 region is CASTPPGTVIDSMNTEAFF. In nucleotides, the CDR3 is TGTGCCAGTACCCCTCCCGGGACAGTGATAGATAGCATGAACACTGAAGCTTTCTTT.

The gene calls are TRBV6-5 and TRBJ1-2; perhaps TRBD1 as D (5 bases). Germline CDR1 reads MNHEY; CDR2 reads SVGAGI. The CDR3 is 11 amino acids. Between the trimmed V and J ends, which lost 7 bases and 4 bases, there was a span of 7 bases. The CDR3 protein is CASTQGYGYTF. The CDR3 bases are TGTGCCAGCACCCAGGGCTATGGCTACACCTTC.

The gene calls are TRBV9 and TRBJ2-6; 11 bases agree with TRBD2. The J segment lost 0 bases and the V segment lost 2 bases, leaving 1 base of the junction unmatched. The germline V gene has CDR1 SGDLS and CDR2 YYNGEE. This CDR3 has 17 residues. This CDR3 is CASSVLAGGSGANVLTF. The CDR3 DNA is TGTGCCAGCAGCGTTCTAGCGGGAGGCTCTGGGGCCAACGTCCTGACTTTC.

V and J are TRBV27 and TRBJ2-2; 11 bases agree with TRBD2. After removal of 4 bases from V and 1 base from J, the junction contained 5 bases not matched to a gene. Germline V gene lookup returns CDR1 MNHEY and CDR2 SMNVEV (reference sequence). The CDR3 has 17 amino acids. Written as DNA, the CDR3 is TGTGCCAGCAGTTATAGCGGGAGGGCCTTGAACACCGGGGAGCTGTTTTTT. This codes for CASSYSGRALNTGELFF.

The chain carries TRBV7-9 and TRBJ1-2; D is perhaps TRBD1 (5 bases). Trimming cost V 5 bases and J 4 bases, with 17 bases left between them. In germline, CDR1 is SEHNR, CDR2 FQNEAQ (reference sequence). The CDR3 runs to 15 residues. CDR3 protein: CASSPSGGTVYGYTF. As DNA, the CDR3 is TGTGCCAGCAGCCCCTCGGGGGGGACTGTCTATGGCTACACCTTC. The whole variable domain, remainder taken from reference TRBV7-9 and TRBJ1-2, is DTGVSQNPRHKITKRGQNVTFRCDPISEHNRLYWYRQTLGQGPEFLTYFQNEAQLEKSRLLSDRFSAERPKGSFSTLEIQRTEQGDSAMYLCASSPSGGTVYGYTFGSGTRLTVV.

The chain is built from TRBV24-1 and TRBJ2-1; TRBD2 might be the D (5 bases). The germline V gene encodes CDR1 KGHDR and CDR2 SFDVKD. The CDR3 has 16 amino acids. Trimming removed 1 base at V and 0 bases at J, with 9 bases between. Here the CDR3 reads CATSDLFAGSYNEQFF. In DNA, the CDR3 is TGTGCCACCAGTGATTTATTTGCGGGCTCCTACAATGAGCAGTTCTTC.

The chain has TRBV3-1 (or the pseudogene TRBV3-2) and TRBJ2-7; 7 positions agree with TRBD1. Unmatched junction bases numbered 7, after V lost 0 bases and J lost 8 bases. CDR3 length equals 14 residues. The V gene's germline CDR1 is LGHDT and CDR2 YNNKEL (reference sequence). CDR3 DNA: TGTGCCAGCAGCCAAGAGGGACAGATCGCGAAGCAGTACTTC. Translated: CASSQEGQIAKQYF.

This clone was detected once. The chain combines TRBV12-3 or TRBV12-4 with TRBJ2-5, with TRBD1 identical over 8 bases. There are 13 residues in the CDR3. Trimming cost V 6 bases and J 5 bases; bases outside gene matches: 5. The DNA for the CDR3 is TGTGCCAGCAGACGGACAGGGAGGGAGACCCAGTACTTC. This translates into CASRRTGRETQYF.